These T cell receptor beta chains were read from a single sample in a study of shared clonotypes between healthy human individuals. Assay used: immunoSEQ multiplex PCR; TCRdb lists only in-frame clones, some missing. This table has 2,500,000 or so clones, under 95% appearing once. The specimen was naive CD4+ T cells from PBMCs. The receptors originated from a man in his late teens or twenties in good health. Some clones in this sample may be carry-over from other donors' samples. Both conserved end residues are part of each CDR3. The D gene is left open where the match is weak. Size values are once, few and many counts, or a class for expanded clones, and some rows have none.

d_gene	v_gene	j_gene	abundance	CDR3nt	CDR3aa
TRBD1	TRBV5-1	TRBJ1-2	NA	TGCGCCAGCAGTCTGACAGGGCCATATGGCTACACCTTC	CASSLTGPYGYTF
NA	TRBV2	TRBJ1-3	NA	TGTGCCAGCAGTGAATCGGACGGATCTGGAAACACCATATATTTT	CASSESDGSGNTIYF
NA	TRBV5-6	TRBJ2-3	NA	TGTGCCAGCAGCTTGGACGGAGATACGCAGTATTTT	CASSLDGDTQYF
NA	TRBV7-9	TRBJ2-3	NA	TGTGCCAGCAGCTTCTCCTTTGGAGATACGCAGTATTTT	CASSFSFGDTQYF
TRBD1	TRBV7-9	TRBJ2-2	NA	TGTGCCAGCAGCTTAGGGCAGGGGGACACCGGGGAGCTGTTTTTT	CASSLGQGDTGELFF
TRBD1	TRBV30	TRBJ2-1	once	TGTGCCTGGAGTACAGGGGGCTACAATGAGCAGTTCTTC	CAWSTGGYNEQFF
NA	TRBV11-1	TRBJ2-7	NA	TGTGCCAGCAGTTGGACAACCGGTCTGTACGAGCAGTACTTC	CASSWTTGLYEQYF
NA	TRBV9	TRBJ1-2	NA	TGTGCCAGCAGCTCAGGACTTAACTATGGCTACACCTTC	CASSSGLNYGYTF
NA	TRBV9	TRBJ2-2	NA	TGTGCCAGCAGCGTAGAGGCGGGAACGAACACCGGGGAGCTGTTTTTT	CASSVEAGTNTGELFF
NA	TRBV30	TRBJ2-3	once	TGTGCCTGGAGGAGGTTTAGCGGCACAGATACGCAGTATTTT	CAWRRFSGTDTQYF
TRBD2	TRBV6-6	TRBJ2-7	NA	TGTGCCAGCAGTTACTTCGGGGGGGCCTACGAGCAGTACTTC	CASSYFGGAYEQYF
NA	TRBV27	TRBJ1-2	NA	TGTGCCAGCAGTTTGGTCCCCCGATCCGGGACACGGAAGGGGGACTATGGCTACACCTTC	CASSLVPRSGTRKGDYGYTF
NA	TRBV18	TRBJ1-5	NA	TGTGCCAGCTCACTACGATACCAGACAGCGCGCGAGCCCCAGCATTTT	CASSLRYQTAREPQHF
NA	TRBV7-9	TRBJ2-7	NA	TGTGCCAGCAGCCTTACCTACGAGCAGTACTTC	CASSLTYEQYF
NA	TRBV10-3	TRBJ1-5	NA	TGTGCCATCAGTGAGTCCCGGGGGTCCAATCAGCCCCAGCATTTT	CAISESRGSNQPQHF
TRBD1	TRBV7-8	TRBJ1-2	NA	TGTGCCAGCAGCTCCCGGAGGGGACAGGACCAAGACTATGGCTACACCTTC	CASSSRRGQDQDYGYTF
TRBD2	TRBV15	TRBJ2-7	NA	TGTGCCACCAGCGCCCGGCCCCGGACTAGCGGGAGCTCCTACGAGCAGTACTTC	CATSARPRTSGSSYEQYF
NA	TRBV4-2	TRBJ2-3	NA	TGTGCCAGCAGCCAAAGAATACTTACAGATACGCAGTATTTT	CASSQRILTDTQYF
NA	TRBV4-1	TRBJ1-1	NA	TGCGCCAGCAGCCAAGATTCAGGGATCACTGAAGCTTTCTTT	CASSQDSGITEAFF
TRBD2	TRBV4-2	TRBJ2-3	NA	TGTGCCAGCAGGGGAAACGGGGGGAACACAGATACGCAGTATTTT	CASRGNGGNTDTQYF
TRBD1	TRBV7-6	TRBJ2-1	NA	TGTGCCAGCAGCTTAGCGCCAAAGGGGGCTTCGGATGAGCAGTTCTTC	CASSLAPKGASDEQFF
NA	TRBV5-4	TRBJ2-7	NA	TGTGCCAGCAGCCCCCTGGCGGACACCTCCTACGAGCAGTACTTC	CASSPLADTSYEQYF
NA	TRBV18	TRBJ2-3	NA	TGTGCCAGCTCACCCTCGGGGCGCACAGATACGCAGTATTTT	CASSPSGRTDTQYF
NA	TRBV5-1	TRBJ2-1	NA	TGCGCCAGCAGCCCCTTCGCAGGGAAGAATGAGCAGTTCTTC	CASSPFAGKNEQFF
TRBD2	TRBV27	TRBJ2-2	NA	TGTGCCAGCAGGGGACTAGCGGGTGGATTCAACACCGGGGAGCTGTTTTTT	CASRGLAGGFNTGELFF
NA	TRBV7-9	TRBJ2-1	NA	TGTGCCAGCAGCCCCCCCGGGTTAGCGGAGCAGTTCTTC	CASSPPGLAEQFF
NA	TRBV5-6	TRBJ1-2	NA	TGTGCCAGCAGCTTGTCCAGACCTTATGGCTACACCTTC	CASSLSRPYGYTF
TRBD1	TRBV25-1	TRBJ2-6	NA	TGTGCCAGCAGTGGGACGACAGGGGAGTTCTCTGGGGCCAACGTCCTGACTTTC	CASSGTTGEFSGANVLTF
TRBD2	TRBV5-1	TRBJ2-4	NA	TGCGCCAGCAGCTTGGGGACTAGCGGGAGTTCGACCAAAAACATTCAGTACTTC	CASSLGTSGSSTKNIQYF
TRBD1	TRBV7-3	TRBJ2-2	NA	TGTGCCAGCAGCCCCAGTCAGGGGGTCTCTAACACCGGGGAGCTGTTTTTT	CASSPSQGVSNTGELFF
TRBD1	TRBV9	TRBJ2-7	NA	TGTGCCAGCAGCGTACGCGGGACAGGGGCCTACGAGCAGTACTTC	CASSVRGTGAYEQYF
NA	TRBV7-8	TRBJ2-1	NA	TGTGCCAGCAGCATAGGGAGTCTCTACTACAATGAGCAGTTCTTC	CASSIGSLYYNEQFF
NA	TRBV27	TRBJ1-1	NA	TGTGCCAGCAGTTTTGGTCAAGTTGGGGAAGCTTTCTTT	CASSFGQVGEAFF
TRBD1	TRBV19	TRBJ1-1	few	TGTGCCAGTAGTACCTGGACAGGGGGGTTGTACACTGAAGCTTTCTTT	CASSTWTGGLYTEAFF
TRBD2	TRBV10-2	TRBJ2-1	NA	TGCGCCAGCAGACCAACTAGCGGCGGTGAGCAGTTCTTC	CASRPTSGGEQFF
TRBD1	TRBV7-9	TRBJ1-2	few	TGTGCCAGCAGCTCACCGGGACAGCCGTCCTATGGCTACACCTTC	CASSSPGQPSYGYTF
NA	TRBV28	TRBJ2-3	NA	TGTGCCAGCAGCACCCCAAAAGGGTGGGACATGTATTTT	CASSTPKGWDMYF
NA	TRBV15	TRBJ1-6	NA	TGTGCCACCAGCAGACTGACGGGTCAAACTCACTTT	CATSRLTGQTHF
NA	TRBV5-5	TRBJ2-7	NA	TGTGCCAGCAGCTACAGTCCCTACGAGCAGTACTTC	CASSYSPYEQYF
TRBD1	TRBV28	TRBJ2-5	once	TGTGCCAGCAGTTTAACCCGTAGTGCAGGGGGTGGGGAGACCCAGTACTTC	CASSLTRSAGGGETQYF
NA	TRBV12-5	TRBJ1-2	NA	TGTGCTAGTGGTTTAGGTAAGGACGGGACATTCTTCTATGGCTACACCTTC	CASGLGKDGTFFYGYTF
TRBD1	TRBV30	TRBJ1-5	once	TGTGCCTGGAGCCGACAGGGGGGAAATCAGCCCCAGCATTTT	CAWSRQGGNQPQHF
NA	TRBV27	TRBJ1-5	NA	TGTGCCAGCAGTTTATTGGCGTTGAATCAGCCCCAGCATTTT	CASSLLALNQPQHF
NA	TRBV30	TRBJ1-3	once	TGTGCCTGGAATCGGGCAGCCTCTGGAAACACCATATATTTT	CAWNRAASGNTIYF
NA	TRBV5-1	TRBJ1-1	NA	TGCGCCAGCAGCTTGGGATACGGGGGCACTGAAGCTTTCTTT	CASSLGYGGTEAFF
NA	TRBV5-4	TRBJ2-1	NA	TGTGCCAGCGGGGGAGTTGGGTCCTACAATGAGCAGTTCTTC	CASGGVGSYNEQFF
TRBD2	TRBV7-3	TRBJ2-1	NA	TGTGCCAGCAGCCTTACCGGACTAGCGTTTCATGGGAGCTCCTACAATGAGCAGTTCTTC	CASSLTGLAFHGSSYNEQFF
TRBD1	TRBV2	TRBJ2-7	NA	TGTGCCAGCCGGAGGGACAGGGTTTACGAGCAGTACTTC	CASRRDRVYEQYF
NA	TRBV7-2	TRBJ2-5	NA	TGTGCCAGCAGCGCCCCGGGGGCCCCACGAACCCAGTACTTC	CASSAPGAPRTQYF
NA	TRBV7-2	TRBJ2-3	NA	TGTGCCAGCAGCTTAGCCCGGTCTCCAGATACGCAGTATTTT	CASSLARSPDTQYF
TRBD2	TRBV10-1	TRBJ2-5	NA	TGCGCCAGCAGCAGACTAGCGGGAGGAGAAGAGACCCAGTACTTC	CASSRLAGGEETQYF
TRBD2	TRBV27	TRBJ2-7	NA	TGTGCCAGCAGTTTATCCTCCCTTAGCGGGAGAAGGTACGAGCAGTACTTC	CASSLSSLSGRRYEQYF
TRBD1	TRBV18	TRBJ1-4	NA	TGTGCCAGCTCCCTAGGACAGGTTGCAACTAATGAAAAACTGTTTTTT	CASSLGQVATNEKLFF